This T cell receptor beta chain emerged from a study of T cells in Graves' hyperthyroidism and ophthalmopathy. At the level of the study: Peripheral blood was obtained at initial diagnosis, preceding any treatment. Study-wide points: Researchers found most expanded thyroid clonotypes above 0.001 in blood as well. The model identified upcoming ophthalmopathy a median approximately 6.4 months ahead of onset.

RNA transcripts served as the template for amplifying TCR beta CDR3 regions. The TCR CDR3 was amplified in a first-round RT-PCR using the HTBI primer set. TCRdb processed the multiplex PCR reads anew with MiXCR; each CDR3 protein has one entry. The data show 250,000 or so distinct CDR3 sequences, roughly 15% seen once. Ten or more counts support this clonotype. The antigen remains unidentified. Patients between 18 and 65 years old had hyperthyroidism, newly diagnosed and lasting under 2 months. Trimming removed 6 bases at V and 4 bases at J, with 16 bases between. The CDR3 has 15 amino acids. Germline V gives CDR1 LGHNT, CDR2 FRNRAP.

The TCR sequence derives from a woman aged 40 to 49 with Graves' hyperthyroidism that later progressed to Graves' ophthalmopathy. V gene TRBV12-5 combines with J gene TRBJ2-1, with D possibly TRBD1 on 6 matching bases. Material: blood. The CDR3: CASGNYRDPYNEQFF. As DNA, the CDR3 is TGTGCTAGTGGAAACTACAGGGATCCATACAATGAGCAGTTCTTC.